The present entry profiles one TCR beta chain with its context. The data were obtained in a study of OX40 agonist ivuxolimab in advanced cancers. Blood samples were obtained at baseline, cycle 4 day 1, and cycle 7 day 1. CDR1 is SGHAT and CDR2 is FQNNGV in the germline V gene. The CDR3 totals 12 residues. Trimming stripped 4 bases from V and 4 bases from J, with 7 bases between. TCRdb keeps only in-frame clones here, not all; method: immunoSEQ multiplex PCR. The sample has about 82,000 clones, approximately 90% seen once. This clonotype originated in an adult with an advanced solid tumor such as melanoma, head and neck, liver or kidney cancer. Sequences were derived from CD4+ or CD8+ T cells sorted from blood, sampled in a trial of the OX40 agonist ivuxolimab. The J gene is TRBJ1-2, the V gene TRBV11-2; D gene uncertain. CDR3 sequence: CASSSTSYGYTF. The CDR3 bases are TGTGCCAGCAGCTCGACATCCTATGGCTACACCTTC.